Listed here is a single T cell receptor (beta chain). This clonotype has ten or more counts. What this receptor recognizes is not known. Base qualities are missing; no much larger clone stands one base away. The sample comes from a study of CD8 T cells in ankylosing spondylitis (dated by TCRdb to about 2017). Looking at the study overall: The study set out to find disease-linked TCR variants by profiling T cell receptor beta repertoires in ankylosing spondylitis patients and healthy donors. Peripheral blood was sampled, and synovial fluid was additionally collected from ankylosing spondylitis patients. The full study cohort comprised approximately 23 ankylosing spondylitis patients and 110 or so healthy donors. The investigation overall reported the following: Blood from ankylosing spondylitis patients appeared to be characterized by a TCR beta motif made up of about 8 highly homologous amino acid variants. The disease-linked clones had a CD8+ phenotype and were found at relatively low frequencies in peripheral blood. Significant enrichment of the disease-linked clones was reported in matched synovial fluid samples from ankylosing spondylitis patients. Some motif variants had previously been reported in the synovial fluid and blood of reactive arthritis patients, which suggests shared mechanisms of disease initiation.

Reading the germline V gene gives CDR1 KGHSH and CDR2 LQKENI. The junction carries 17 bases between V and J, which are trimmed by 6 bases and 8 bases respectively. From cysteine to phenylalanine, the CDR3 is 14 amino acids long. Of all the DNA, just the CDR3 is kept, 42 bases in frame from base 1. These reads were obtained on an Illumina HiSeq 2500. TCR beta libraries were prepared by quantitative 5'-RACE with molecular barcodes. As for the authors' bioinformatics: Disease-linked TCR variants were identified with a new computational method built on a probabilistic model of VDJ rearrangement. TCRdb took the public reads, trimmed them with fastp at Q25, ran MiXCR for clone calling and kept in-frame beta chains. CDR3 protein duplicates are merged, each entry listing the most common genes and DNA. Here the V and J calls rest on TCRdb's processing, not on the authors' analysis. The table for this sample lists 100,000 to 150,000 distinct CDR3 sequences; approximately 6.8% of them were counted only once. The top ten constitute more than 9% of the sample.

The sample was blood, either unsorted or a sorted T cell fraction (not recorded which). Here the chain combines TRBV18 and TRBJ2-1; tentative D gene TRBD2, with 6 bases matching. The sequence was obtained from a male donor with ankylosing spondylitis or in good health (not recorded which). The CDR3 in this case is CASSTQEGNDEQFF. The nucleotide sequence reads TGTGCCAGCTCCACTCAGGAGGGAAACGATGAGCAGTTCTTC.